At least ten counts were recorded for the clone carrying this T cell receptor beta chain. Antigen: not known. The CDR3 spans 15 residues. Trimming removed 1 base at V and 6 bases at J, with 18 bases between. Germline lookup yields CDR1 SQVTM and CDR2 ANQGSEA. Unique molecular identifiers were incorporated during preparation of the TCRbeta library. Each CDR3 protein gets one entry after TCRdb re-called the PCR reads with MiXCR. The repertoire holds approximately 500,000 distinct CDR3 sequences, with roughly a tenth as singletons. This specimen belongs to a study of T-cell reconstitution after alpha-beta-depleted transplantation in children. Study-wide results and limits: Reported findings indicate that, about two months after transplant, alpha-beta T cells came from several hundred expanded clones, which were derived from non-depleted graft cells. One year after transplant, T-cell counts and diversity came mostly from newly produced T cells. In some patients, recipient T cells and intrathymic progenitors surviving conditioning explained high day-60 diversity.

This sequence originates from a child aged 2-15 years with inherited bone marrow failure, due to receive a stem cell transplant. The chain couples TRBV29-1 to TRBJ1-2; a possible D gene is TRBD1 (5 bases). The starting material was PBMCs, obtained before TCRalphabeta/CD19-depleted stem cell transplant. CDR3 region: CSVEGPWRGGDGYTF. CDR3 DNA sequence: TGCAGCGTTGAAGGCCCATGGAGGGGAGGGGATGGCTACACCTTC. Based on the CDR3 plus reference TRBV29-1 and TRBJ1-2, the full variable domain is SAVISQKPSRDICQRGTSLTIQCQVDSQVTMMFWYRQQPGQSLTLIATANQGSEATYESGFVIDKFPISRPNLTFSTLTVSNMSPEDSSIYLCSVEGPWRGGDGYTFGSGTRLTVV.